What follows are 28 T cell receptor beta chains derived from one specimen sequenced in a study of shared clonotypes between healthy human individuals. The protocol was immunoSEQ multiplex PCR, while the TCRdb copy is restricted to in-frame clones and leaves out a portion. This table has millions of clones, 85% to 95% appearing once. Sequencing was performed on naive CD4+ T cells sorted from blood. Regarding subset: CD45RA+ positively selected. The receptors were sampled from a man aged 18 to 30 in good health.

The rearrangement uses TRBV9 and TRBJ2-1, with TRBD2 identical over 13 bases. CDR3 size: 15 residues. V lost 4 bases, J lost 8 bases, and 6 bases stayed unmatched. Germline V gene sequence: CDR1 SGDLS, CDR2 YYNGEE. For the CDR3, the DNA is TGTGCCAGCAGCCCGGGACTAGCGGGATACCATGAGCAGTTCTTC. This translates into CASSPGLAGYHEQFF.

This chain links TRBV29-1 with TRBJ2-2; no clear D. CDR1 and CDR2 from the germline V gene are SQVTM and ANQGSEA. V gave up 2 bases and J gave up 5 bases, with 12 bases separating them. CDR3 length equals 14 residues. CDR3 coding DNA: TGCAGCGTTGAAAGAGGATGGAGAACCGGGGAGCTGTTTTTT. Amino acid sequence: CSVERGWRTGELFF.

The chain uses TRBV7-6 and TRBJ1-3; 9 bases match TRBD1. V gave up 3 bases and J gave up 1 base; unmatched junction bases: 1. The germline V gene encodes CDR1 SGHVS and CDR2 FNYEAQ. The CDR3 extends over 15 amino acids. Here the CDR3 reads CASSFGTGSGNTIYF. CDR3 nucleotides: TGTGCCAGCAGCTTCGGGACAGGGTCTGGAAACACCATATATTTT. Full variable domain (outside the CDR3, taken from reference TRBV7-6 and TRBJ1-3): GAGVSQSPRYKVTKRGQDVALRCDPISGHVSLYWYRQALGQGPEFLTYFNYEAQQDKSGLPNDRFSAERPEGSISTLTIQRTEQRDSAMYRCASSFGTGSGNTIYFGEGSWLTVV.

The rearrangement joins TRBV5-1 to TRBJ2-5; tentatively, D is TRBD1 or TRBD2 (5 bases each). This CDR3 has 14 amino acids. Trimming took 4 bases from V and 0 from J, leaving 10 bases between them. Germline V gene lookup returns CDR1 SGHRS and CDR2 YFSETQ. CDR3: CASSRDLNQETQYF. Here the CDR3 DNA reads TGCGCCAGCAGCAGGGACCTCAACCAAGAGACCCAGTACTTC. Full variable domain (remainder filled in from reference TRBV5-1 and TRBJ2-5): KAGVTQTPRYLIKTRGQQVTLSCSPISGHRSVSWYQQTPGQGLQFLFEYFSETQRNKGNFPGRFSGRQFSNSRSEMNVSTLELGDSALYLCASSRDLNQETQYFGPGTRLLVL.

The chain employs TRBV30 and TRBJ1-6; weak D call: TRBD1 (5 bases). This CDR3 contains 18 residues. Trimming cost V 0 bases and J 10 bases, with 25 bases left between them. Germline loops: CDR1 GTSNPN, CDR2 SVGIG (reference sequence). The CDR3 spells CAWSVMLVLGGGNSPLHF. The CDR3 coding sequence is TGTGCCTGGAGTGTTATGCTGGTACTGGGGGGGGGAAACTCACCCCTCCACTTT. The whole variable domain, filled in from reference TRBV30 and TRBJ1-6, reads SQTIHQWPATLVQPVGSPLSLECTVEGTSNPNLYWYRQAAGRGLQLLFYSVGIGQISSEVPQNLSASRPQDRQFILSSKKLLLSDSGFYLCAWSVMLVLGGGNSPLHFGNGTRLTVT.

The chain recombines TRBV5-1 with TRBJ2-1; TRBD1 might be the D (6 bases). Germline-derived CDR1 and CDR2 are SGHRS and YFSETQ. CDR3 length equals 14 residues. The V gene lost 2 bases and the J gene lost 10 bases, with 16 bases spanning the gap. CDR3 protein: CASSFGQRVEEQFF. In DNA, the CDR3 is TGCGCCAGCAGCTTCGGACAGAGGGTAGAAGAGCAGTTCTTC. Using reference TRBV5-1 and TRBJ2-1 for the parts outside the CDR3, the full variable domain is KAGVTQTPRYLIKTRGQQVTLSCSPISGHRSVSWYQQTPGQGLQFLFEYFSETQRNKGNFPGRFSGRQFSNSRSEMNVSTLELGDSALYLCASSFGQRVEEQFFGPGTRLTVL.

The chain combines TRBV6-5 with TRBJ1-4; no clear D. With 2 bases removed from V and 11 bases from J, the gap between germline ends came to 18 bases. The CDR3 consists of 15 residues. Per germline, CDR1 MNHEY and CDR2 SVGAGI. CDR3 amino acids: CASSYDGHYNGKLFF. CDR3 in DNA: TGTGCCAGCAGTTACGATGGCCATTACAATGGGAAACTGTTTTTT.

This chain links TRBV14 with TRBJ1-2; D is unclear. The CDR3 contains 13 residues. CDR1 is SGHDN, CDR2 FVKESK, per germline. V lost 5 bases and J 8 bases, leaving 15 bases between the germline ends. CDR3 residues: CASSSDGPLGYTF. The CDR3, as DNA: TGTGCCAGCAGCTCAGACGGACCACTGGGCTACACCTTC. The full variable domain, completed using reference TRBV14 and TRBJ1-2, is EAGVTQFPSHSVIEKGQTVTLRCDPISGHDNLYWYRRVMGKEIKFLLHFVKESKQDESGMPNNRFLAERTGGTYSTLKVQPAELEDSGVYFCASSSDGPLGYTFGSGTRLTVV.

The genes are TRBV10-3 and TRBJ2-3, with D possibly called TRBD1 or TRBD2 (5 bases each). CDR3 length: 16 residues. Trimming pared 0 bases from V and 0 bases from J, leaving 10 bases between. Germline assignment: CDR1 ENHRY and CDR2 SYGVKD. CDR3 sequence reads: CAISESGTPSTDTQYF. In nucleotides, the CDR3 is TGTGCCATCAGTGAGTCGGGGACCCCAAGCACAGATACGCAGTATTTT.

CDR3 in DNA: TGTGCCAGCAGTTACTGGACAGGGGGTGGATACGAGCAGTACTTC. Translating gives CASSYWTGGGYEQYF. The chain joins TRBV6-5 to TRBJ2-7, with 10 bases lining up with TRBD1. This CDR3 is built from 15 residues. After removal of 1 base from V and 4 bases from J, the junction contained 4 bases not matched to a gene. Per the germline V gene, CDR1 is MNHEY and CDR2 is SVGAGI.

The chain employs TRBV19 and TRBJ1-4, with D possibly matching TRBD1 (5 bases). Germline V lookup: CDR1 LNHDA, CDR2 SQIVND (reference sequence). The ends were cut back, 6 bases at V and 4 bases at J, with 6 bases in the middle. The CDR3 has 12 amino acids. The DNA for the CDR3 is TGTGCCAGTAGCCAGGGTAATGAAAAACTGTTTTTT. The encoded protein is CASSQGNEKLFF.

The CDR3 sequence is CASSIDRGNEQFF. In DNA, the CDR3 is TGTGCCAGCAGCATCGACAGAGGCAATGAGCAGTTCTTC. This chain links TRBV11-1 with TRBJ2-1; D is perhaps TRBD1 (5 bases). Germline-derived CDR1 and CDR2 are SGHAT and FQDESV (reference sequence). V lost 5 bases to trimming and J lost 6 bases, with 11 bases between them. This CDR3 is built from 13 residues.

The chain carries TRBV19 and TRBJ2-7, with D possibly being TRBD2 (7 bases). The CDR3 contains 15 residues. Trimming removed 5 bases at V and 3 bases at J, with 17 bases between. Germline V lookup: CDR1 LNHDA, CDR2 SQIVND (reference sequence). CDR3 residues: CASSPQRGGIYEQYF. The CDR3 DNA follows: TGTGCCAGTAGTCCCCAAAGGGGGGGGATCTACGAGCAGTACTTC.

V and J are TRBV30 and TRBJ1-4, with a possible D match to TRBD1 (5 bases). The CDR3 has 17 residues. Per the germline V gene, CDR1 is GTSNPN and CDR2 is SVGIG (reference sequence). V was shortened by 3 bases and J by 0 bases, with 17 bases between the two germline ends. CDR3 residues: CAWRGGALSSTNEKLFF. CDR3 nucleotides: TGTGCCTGGAGGGGTGGGGCACTGTCATCAACTAATGAAAAACTGTTTTTT.

This clone was observed a single time. As DNA, the CDR3 is TGTGCCATCACCCGGACAGGGCTACCGTACCAAGAGACCCAGTACTTC. The encoded protein is CAITRTGLPYQETQYF. V is TRBV30 and J is TRBJ2-5; 8 bases map to TRBD1. V dropped 8 bases and J dropped 0; count of bases not matched to a gene: 14. The CDR3 totals 16 residues. CDR1 is GTSNPN, CDR2 SVGIG, per germline (reference sequence).

This clone was found a few times. This chain links TRBV6-5 with TRBJ1-1; TRBD1 might be the D (6 bases). The germline gives CDR1 MNHEY, CDR2 SVGAGI. Trimming stripped 0 bases from V and 4 bases from J, with 15 bases between. This CDR3 contains 16 residues. The CDR3 region has the DNA TGTGCCAGCAGTTACTCCAGGGGCGCCGGTCCCACTGAAGCTTTCTTT. This encodes CASSYSRGAGPTEAFF.

V is TRBV30 and J is TRBJ2-5; the D is unclear. CDR1 is GTSNPN, CDR2 SVGIG, per germline (reference sequence). The CDR3 spans 13 residues. Trimming cost V 4 bases and J 4 bases, with 13 bases left between them. The CDR3 DNA sequence: TGTGCCTGGATCCCGTCCCCCTCAGAGACCCAGTACTTC. It is translated as CAWIPSPSETQYF.

The chain employs TRBV18 and TRBJ2-7; 11 bases map to TRBD2. The germline CDR1 and CDR2 sequences are KGHSH and LQKENI. Trimming took 2 bases from V and 7 from J; bases not matched to a gene: 7. The CDR3 runs to 15 residues. The CDR3 DNA follows: TGTGCCAGCTCACCAACAACTAGCGGGAGAGGAGAGCAGTACTTC. It yields the protein CASSPTTSGRGEQYF.

The chain employs TRBV12-5 and TRBJ2-7, with a tentative D call TRBD1 (6 bases). Germline V gene lookup returns CDR1 LGHNT and CDR2 FRNRAP. The CDR3 loop spans 15 amino acids. V lost 5 bases and J lost 0, with 14 bases in between. CDR3 sequence (DNA): TGTGCTAGTGGTAATGGACAGACAGACTCCTACGAGCAGTACTTC. Amino acids: CASGNGQTDSYEQYF.

In this sample, this clone turned up once. The gene calls are TRBV27 and TRBJ1-2; unclear D gene. Per germline, CDR1 MNHEY and CDR2 SMNVEV (reference sequence). V shed 5 bases and J shed 8 bases, with 15 bases lying between them. This CDR3 comprises 13 residues. Here the CDR3 reads CASSPRHDGGYTF. The CDR3 DNA sequence: TGTGCCAGCAGTCCCCGGCATGACGGGGGCTACACCTTC.

This rearrangement joins TRBV4-3 to TRBJ1-5; the D gene is possibly TRBD1 (5 bases). Germline V gene sequence: CDR1 LGHNA, CDR2 YSLEER. CDR3 length equals 16 residues. V was shortened by 3 bases and J by 1 base, with 13 bases between the two germline ends. CDR3 residues: CASSQFAGLSNQPQHF. The CDR3 bases are TGCGCCAGCAGCCAGTTTGCGGGGCTGAGCAATCAGCCCCAGCATTTT.

This chain joins TRBV7-9 and TRBJ1-2; 7 bases fit TRBD1. Germline trimming cut 5 bases from V and 7 bases from J; bases unmatched to any gene: 7. The CDR3 consists of 13 residues. Germline CDR1 SEHNR, CDR2 FQNEAQ (reference sequence). CDR3 amino acids: CASSDNRGLGYTF. The CDR3 nucleotides read TGTGCCAGCAGCGACAACAGGGGACTTGGCTACACCTTC.

This clone has just one count. The chain is built from TRBV25-1 and TRBJ1-1, with D hard to call. CDR1 MGHDK and CDR2 SYGVNS come from the germline V gene. The V gene lost 6 bases and the J gene lost 3 bases, with 11 bases spanning the gap. The CDR3 loop spans 13 amino acids. The CDR3 loop reads CASRLTRDTEAFF. DNA of the CDR3: TGTGCCAGCAGATTAACCCGGGACACTGAAGCTTTCTTT.

Written as DNA, the CDR3 is TGTGCCAGCAGCTCCCGCCGTGGGCGGAGCTACAATGAGCAGTTCTTC. Protein: CASSSRRGRSYNEQFF. The V call is TRBV7-2, the J call TRBJ2-1; D gene ambiguous. The CDR3 loop spans 16 amino acids. The V end lost 4 bases, the J end lost 3 bases, and 16 bases lay between the germline ends. Germline CDR1 is SGHTA and CDR2 is FQGNSA.

The chain uses TRBV12-2 and TRBJ2-7. TRBV12-2 is labeled a pseudogene. The CDR3 covers 12 residues. In nucleotides, the CDR3 is TGTGCAAGTCGTCCCGGGGGCTCCGAGCAGTACTTC. It codes for CASRPGGSEQYF.

The chain has TRBV7-2 and TRBJ2-2, with TRBD1 as a possible D gene (6 bases). The germline V gene encodes CDR1 SGHTA and CDR2 FQGNSA. The CDR3 has 15 residues. V lost 5 bases and J 6 bases, leaving 16 bases between the germline ends. CDR3 sequence reads: CASSVPPEGAGELFF. DNA of the CDR3: TGTGCCAGCAGCGTCCCTCCAGAGGGGGCCGGGGAGCTGTTTTTT.

V and J are TRBV9 and TRBJ2-7; 14 bases map to TRBD2. V gave up 4 bases and J gave up 5 bases; unmatched junction bases: 17. Per the germline V gene, CDR1 is SGDLS and CDR2 is YYNGEE. CDR3 length: 19 amino acids. CDR3 protein: CASSTGLAGGSLGRDEQYF. CDR3 DNA sequence: TGTGCCAGCAGCACAGGACTAGCGGGAGGTTCGTTGGGTCGGGACGAGCAGTACTTC.

This chain connects TRBV6-1 to TRBJ2-1; no firm D call. Germline CDR1 and CDR2: MNHNS and SASEGT. The V and J ends lost 0 bases and 4 bases respectively, with 16 bases between them. The CDR3 contains 17 residues. CDR3 sequence: CASSEAPPLDRYNEQFF. CDR3 in DNA: TGTGCCAGCAGTGAAGCTCCCCCATTAGATCGGTACAATGAGCAGTTCTTC.